Sequencing of this T cell receptor (beta chain) was carried out in a study of T cell responses to AZD1222 COVID-19 vaccine. Germline loops: CDR1 SGHRS, CDR2 YFSETQ. The CDR3 consists of 18 residues. The J segment lost 0 bases and the V segment lost 6 bases, leaving 9 bases of the junction unmatched. Second doses were pooled across both intervals (about 4 or about 12 weeks). Worth noting for this clone: Its antigen is undetermined.

General study points: Donors were mostly white British, more females; clonal diversity possibly underestimated. Two doses of AZD1222 preceded a rise in Spike-specific TCR breadth and depth. Researchers took repertoire samples only after the peak T cell response had come.

Using immunoSEQ multiplex PCR, the repertoire was profiled, and TCRdb retains in-frame clones only, with some absent. The table lists 150,000 to 200,000 clones, approximately 91% of them singletons, with approximately 1.8% in the top ten. The source of this sequence is an adult who received the AZD1222 COVID-19 vaccine. The rearrangement joins TRBV5-1 to TRBJ2-7; 16 bases line up with TRBD2. Sequenced material: peripheral blood, taken 28 days after the second AZD1222 dose. The chain's CDR3 is CASIPGLAGGPNSYEQYF. For the CDR3, the DNA is TGCGCCAGCATCCCGGGACTAGCGGGAGGGCCTAACTCCTACGAGCAGTACTTC.